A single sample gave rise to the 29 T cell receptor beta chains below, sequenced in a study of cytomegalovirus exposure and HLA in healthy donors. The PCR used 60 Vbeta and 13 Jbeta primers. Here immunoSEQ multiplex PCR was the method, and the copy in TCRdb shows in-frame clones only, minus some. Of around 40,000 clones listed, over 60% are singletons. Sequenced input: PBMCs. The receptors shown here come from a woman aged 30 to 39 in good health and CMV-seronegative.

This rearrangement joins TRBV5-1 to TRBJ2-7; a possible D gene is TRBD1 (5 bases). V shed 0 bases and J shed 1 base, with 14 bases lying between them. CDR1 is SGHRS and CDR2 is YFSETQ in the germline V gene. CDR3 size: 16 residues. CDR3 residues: CASSLARDRVSYEQYF. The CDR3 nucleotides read TGCGCCAGCAGCTTGGCCAGAGACAGAGTATCCTACGAGCAGTACTTC.

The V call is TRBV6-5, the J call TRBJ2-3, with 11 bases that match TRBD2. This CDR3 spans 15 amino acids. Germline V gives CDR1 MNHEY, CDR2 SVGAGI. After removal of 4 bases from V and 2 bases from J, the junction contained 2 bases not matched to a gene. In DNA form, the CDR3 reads TGTGCCAGCAGTTCGACTAGCGGGAACACAGATACGCAGTATTTT. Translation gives CASSSTSGNTDTQYF.

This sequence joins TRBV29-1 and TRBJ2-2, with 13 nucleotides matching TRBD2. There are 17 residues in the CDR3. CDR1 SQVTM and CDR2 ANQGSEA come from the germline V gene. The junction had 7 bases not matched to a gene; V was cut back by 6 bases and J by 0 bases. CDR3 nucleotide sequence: TGCAGCGTATCCAGGACTAGCGGGAGTTCGAACACCGGGGAGCTGTTTTTT. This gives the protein CSVSRTSGSSNTGELFF.

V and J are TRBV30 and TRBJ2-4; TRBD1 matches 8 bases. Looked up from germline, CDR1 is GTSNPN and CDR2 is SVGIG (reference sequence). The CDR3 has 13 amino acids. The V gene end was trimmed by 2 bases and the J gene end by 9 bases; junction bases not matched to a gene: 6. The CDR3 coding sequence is TGTGCCTGGAGTTTACAGGGGGTCGGCATTCAGTACTTC. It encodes CAWSLQGVGIQYF.

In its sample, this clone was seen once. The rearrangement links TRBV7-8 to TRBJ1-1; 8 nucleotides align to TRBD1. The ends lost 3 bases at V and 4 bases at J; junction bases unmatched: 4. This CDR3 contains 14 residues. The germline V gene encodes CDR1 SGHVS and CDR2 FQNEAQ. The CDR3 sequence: CASSLTGAITEAFF. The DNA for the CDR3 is TGTGCCAGCAGCTTGACAGGGGCGATCACTGAAGCTTTCTTT.

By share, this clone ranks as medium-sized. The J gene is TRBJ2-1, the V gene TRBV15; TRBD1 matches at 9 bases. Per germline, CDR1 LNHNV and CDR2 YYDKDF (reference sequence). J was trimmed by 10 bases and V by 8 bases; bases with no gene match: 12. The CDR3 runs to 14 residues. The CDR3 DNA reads TGTGCCACCGGACGGGACAGGGAGTTTGGAGAGCAGTTCTTC. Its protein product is CATGRDREFGEQFF.

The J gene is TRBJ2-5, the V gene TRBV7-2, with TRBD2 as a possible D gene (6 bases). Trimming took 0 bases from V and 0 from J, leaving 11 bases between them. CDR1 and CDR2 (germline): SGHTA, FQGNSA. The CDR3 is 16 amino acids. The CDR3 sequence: CASSLASRGNQETQYF. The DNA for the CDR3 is TGTGCCAGCAGCTTAGCCTCCCGGGGGAACCAAGAGACCCAGTACTTC.

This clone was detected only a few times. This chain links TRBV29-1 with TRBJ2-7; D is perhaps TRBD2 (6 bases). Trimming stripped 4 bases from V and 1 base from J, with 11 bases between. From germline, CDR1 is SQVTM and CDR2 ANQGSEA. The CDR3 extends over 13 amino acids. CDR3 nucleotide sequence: TGCAGCGTTGGTGGCGGGAATTCCTACGAGCAGTACTTC. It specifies CSVGGGNSYEQYF.

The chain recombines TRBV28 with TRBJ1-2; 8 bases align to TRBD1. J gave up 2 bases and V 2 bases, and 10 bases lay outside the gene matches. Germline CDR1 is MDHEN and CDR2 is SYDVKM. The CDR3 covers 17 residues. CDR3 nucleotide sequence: TGTGCCAGCAGTTTAGGGTTACGCAGGGGGCCCAACTATGGCTACACCTTC. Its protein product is CASSLGLRRGPNYGYTF.

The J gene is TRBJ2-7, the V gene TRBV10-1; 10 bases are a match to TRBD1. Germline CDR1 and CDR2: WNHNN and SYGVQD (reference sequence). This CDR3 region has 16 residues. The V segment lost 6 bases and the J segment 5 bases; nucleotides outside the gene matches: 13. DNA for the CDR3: TGCGCCAGCAGCGACTCCCCGGGACAGGGGTTCAACGAGCAGTACTTC. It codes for CASSDSPGQGFNEQYF.

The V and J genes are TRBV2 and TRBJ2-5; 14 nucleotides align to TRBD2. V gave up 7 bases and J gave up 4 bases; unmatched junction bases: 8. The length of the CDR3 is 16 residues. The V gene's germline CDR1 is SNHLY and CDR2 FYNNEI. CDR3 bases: TGTGCCAGCATCAAGACTAGCGGGAGGGCCGCAGAGACCCAGTACTTC. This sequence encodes CASIKTSGRAAETQYF.

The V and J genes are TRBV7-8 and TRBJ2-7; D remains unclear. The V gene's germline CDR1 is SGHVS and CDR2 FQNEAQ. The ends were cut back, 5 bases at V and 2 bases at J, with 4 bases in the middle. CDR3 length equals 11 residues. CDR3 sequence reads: CASSHTYEQYF. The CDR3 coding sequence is TGTGCCAGCAGCCACACCTACGAGCAGTACTTC. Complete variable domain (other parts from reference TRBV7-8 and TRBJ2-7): GAGVSQSPRYKVAKRGQDVALRCDPISGHVSLFWYQQALGQGPEFLTYFQNEAQLDKSGLPSDRFFAERPEGSVSTLKIQRTQQEDSAVYLCASSHTYEQYFGPGTRLTVT.

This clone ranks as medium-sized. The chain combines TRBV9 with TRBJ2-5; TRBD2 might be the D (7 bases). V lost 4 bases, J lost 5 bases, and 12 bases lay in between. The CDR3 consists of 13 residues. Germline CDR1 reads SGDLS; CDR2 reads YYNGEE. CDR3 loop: CASSSGGGETQYF. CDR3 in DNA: TGTGCCAGCAGCTCGGGGGGCGGGGAGACCCAGTACTTC.

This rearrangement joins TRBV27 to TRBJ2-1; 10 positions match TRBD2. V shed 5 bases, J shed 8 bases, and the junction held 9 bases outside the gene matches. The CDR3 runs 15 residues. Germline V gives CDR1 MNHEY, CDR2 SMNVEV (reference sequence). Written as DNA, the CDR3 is TGTGCCAGCAGTCCCGCCCTAGCGGGAGTGGATGAGCAGTTCTTC. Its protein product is CASSPALAGVDEQFF.

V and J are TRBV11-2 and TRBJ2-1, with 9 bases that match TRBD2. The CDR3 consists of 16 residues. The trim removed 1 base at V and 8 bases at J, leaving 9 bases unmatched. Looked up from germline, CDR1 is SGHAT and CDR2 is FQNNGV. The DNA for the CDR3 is TGTGCCAGCAGCTTAGGGGGAGGGACTAGCCTCTATGAGCAGTTCTTC. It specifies CASSLGGGTSLYEQFF.

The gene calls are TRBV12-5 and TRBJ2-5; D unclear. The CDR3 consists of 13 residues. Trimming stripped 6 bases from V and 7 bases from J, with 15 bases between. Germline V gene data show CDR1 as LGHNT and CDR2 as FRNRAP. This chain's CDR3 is CASGTDLGGTQYF. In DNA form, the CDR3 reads TGTGCTAGTGGCACAGATCTTGGTGGGACCCAGTACTTC.

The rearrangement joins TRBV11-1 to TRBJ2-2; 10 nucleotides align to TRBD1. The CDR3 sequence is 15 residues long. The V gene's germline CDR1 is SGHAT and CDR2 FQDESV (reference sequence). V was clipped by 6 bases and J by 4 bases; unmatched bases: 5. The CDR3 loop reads CASSSGTGATGELFF. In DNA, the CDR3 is TGTGCCAGCAGTTCCGGGACAGGGGCCACCGGGGAGCTGTTTTTT.

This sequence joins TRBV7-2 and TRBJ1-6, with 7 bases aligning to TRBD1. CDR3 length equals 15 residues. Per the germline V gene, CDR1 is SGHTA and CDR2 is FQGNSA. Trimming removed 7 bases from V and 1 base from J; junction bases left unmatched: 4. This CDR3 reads CASNRGASYNSPLHF. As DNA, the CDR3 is TGTGCCAGCAACAGGGGAGCATCCTATAATTCACCCCTCCACTTT.

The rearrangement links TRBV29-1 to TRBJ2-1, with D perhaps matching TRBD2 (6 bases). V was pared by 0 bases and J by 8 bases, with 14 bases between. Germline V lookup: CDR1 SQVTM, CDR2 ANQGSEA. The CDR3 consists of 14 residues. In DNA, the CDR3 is TGCAGCGTTGAAGATCGAGGAGGGATCGATGAGCAGTTCTTC. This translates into CSVEDRGGIDEQFF.

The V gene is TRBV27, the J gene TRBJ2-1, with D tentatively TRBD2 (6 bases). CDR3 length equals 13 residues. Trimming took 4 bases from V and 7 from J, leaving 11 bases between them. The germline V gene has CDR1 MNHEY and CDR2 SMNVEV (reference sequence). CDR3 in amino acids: CASSWDWGNEQFF. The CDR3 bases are TGTGCCAGCAGTTGGGACTGGGGGAATGAGCAGTTCTTC.

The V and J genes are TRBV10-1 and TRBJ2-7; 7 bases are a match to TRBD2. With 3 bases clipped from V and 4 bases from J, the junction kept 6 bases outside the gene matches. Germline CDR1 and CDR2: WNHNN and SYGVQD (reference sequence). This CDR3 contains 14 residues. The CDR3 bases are TGCGCCAGCAGTGATCGAGGGACTACTTACGAGCAGTACTTC. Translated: CASSDRGTTYEQYF.

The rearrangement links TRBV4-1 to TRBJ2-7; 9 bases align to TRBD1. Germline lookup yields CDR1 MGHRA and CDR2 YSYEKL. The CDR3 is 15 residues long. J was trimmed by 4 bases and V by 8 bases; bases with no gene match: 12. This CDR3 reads CASPNMRGQGYEQYF. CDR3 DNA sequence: TGCGCCAGCCCCAACATGAGAGGACAGGGGTACGAGCAGTACTTC.

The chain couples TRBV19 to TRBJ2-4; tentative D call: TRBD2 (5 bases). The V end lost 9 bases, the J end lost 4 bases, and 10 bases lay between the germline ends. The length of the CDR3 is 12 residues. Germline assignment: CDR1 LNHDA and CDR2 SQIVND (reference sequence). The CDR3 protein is CASSAGKNIQYF. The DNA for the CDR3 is TGTGCCAGCTCCGCGGGTAAAAACATTCAGTACTTC. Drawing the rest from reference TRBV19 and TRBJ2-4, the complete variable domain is DGGITQSPKYLFRKEGQNVTLSCEQNLNHDAMYWYRQDPGQGLRLIYYSQIVNDFQKGDIAEGYSVSREKKESFPLTVTSAQKNPTAFYLCASSAGKNIQYFGAGTRLSVL.

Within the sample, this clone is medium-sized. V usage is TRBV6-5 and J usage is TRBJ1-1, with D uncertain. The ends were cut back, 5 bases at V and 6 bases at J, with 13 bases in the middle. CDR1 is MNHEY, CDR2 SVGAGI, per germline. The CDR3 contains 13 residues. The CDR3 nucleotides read TGTGCCAGCAGTCGGGTGACTAAGGCTGAAGCTTTCTTT. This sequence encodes CASSRVTKAEAFF.

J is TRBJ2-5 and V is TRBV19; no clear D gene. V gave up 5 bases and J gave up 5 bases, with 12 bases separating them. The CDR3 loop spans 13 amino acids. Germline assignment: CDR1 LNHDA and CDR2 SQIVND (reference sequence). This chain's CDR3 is CASSSHIRETQYF. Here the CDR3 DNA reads TGTGCCAGTAGTTCACACATCCGCGAGACCCAGTACTTC.

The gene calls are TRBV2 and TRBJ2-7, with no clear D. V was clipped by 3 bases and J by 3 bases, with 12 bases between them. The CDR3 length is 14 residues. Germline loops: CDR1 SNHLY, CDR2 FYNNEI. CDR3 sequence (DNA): TGTGCCAGCAGTGACTCGTTAGAGAGCTACGAGCAGTACTTC. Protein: CASSDSLESYEQYF.

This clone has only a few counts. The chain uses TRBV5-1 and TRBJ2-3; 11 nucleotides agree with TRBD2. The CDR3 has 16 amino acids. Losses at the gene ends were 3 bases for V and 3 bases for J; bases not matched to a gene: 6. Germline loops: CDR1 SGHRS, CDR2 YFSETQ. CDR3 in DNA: TGCGCCAGCAGCTCCTTAGCGGGGGGGACTACAGATACGCAGTATTTT. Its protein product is CASSSLAGGTTDTQYF.

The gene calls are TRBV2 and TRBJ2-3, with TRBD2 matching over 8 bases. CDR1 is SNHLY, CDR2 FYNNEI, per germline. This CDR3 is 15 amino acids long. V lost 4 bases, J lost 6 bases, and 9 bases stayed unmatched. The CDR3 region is CASSVLGLVSDTQYF. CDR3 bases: TGTGCCAGCAGTGTACTGGGACTAGTGTCGGATACGCAGTATTTT.

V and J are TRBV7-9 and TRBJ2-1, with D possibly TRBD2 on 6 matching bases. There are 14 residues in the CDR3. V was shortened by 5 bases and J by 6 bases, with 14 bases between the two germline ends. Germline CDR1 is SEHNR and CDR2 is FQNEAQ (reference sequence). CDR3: CASSTGTPVNEQFF. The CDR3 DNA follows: TGTGCCAGCAGCACCGGGACTCCAGTCAATGAGCAGTTCTTC.